What follows describes a single T cell receptor beta chain. Its antigen is undetermined. Trimming removed 2 bases from V and 4 bases from J, with 14 bases in between. Germline lookup yields CDR1 DFQATT and CDR2 SNEGSKA (reference sequence). The CDR3 spans 14 residues. The sample belongs to a study of naive and memory T cell subsets. Study outcomes and limitations: Especially in CD8 cells, naive repertoires contained a few larger clonotypes, possibly CD45RA-re-expressing memory cells.

Four subsets defined by CD45RA and CD27 were sorted after CD3, CD4, CD8 and live/dead staining. An equimolar mix of two oligonucleotides served as the beta constant-region primer for TRBC1 and TRBC2. The ligated cDNA underwent four PCR rounds using SP2 and nested alpha and beta constant-region primers. TCRdb re-analysed the UMI-ligation and nested PCR reads in MiXCR, keeping a single row per CDR3 protein. The sample comprises around 93,000 distinct CDR3 sequences, roughly 10% of which are singletons, and approximately 0.14% rests with the top ten. The V gene is TRBV20-1, the J gene TRBJ1-1; D remains ambiguous. The specimen was naive CD4+ T cells from blood. The source is a human donor in good health. The CDR3 loop is CSARSYGDPTEAFF. Written as DNA, the CDR3 is TGCAGTGCTAGATCCTACGGGGATCCCACTGAAGCTTTCTTT.